What follows are 20 T cell receptor beta chains derived from one specimen sequenced in a study of blood T cells in healthy people across ages. Primed by a sample-barcoded 5' primer and a J-beta primer mix, a second PCR proceeded for about 7 to 11 cycles. TCRdb re-analysed the 5' RACE reads in MiXCR, keeping a single row per CDR3 protein. The sample yields 500,000 to 550,000 distinct CDR3 sequences, less than 25% seen once. This sample was also put to use in a study of T cells of mothers and their children.

Specimen: blood. Receptor source: a boy aged 10-17 years in good health.

This chain joins TRBV25-1 and TRBJ2-3, with 8 bases matching TRBD2. Germline CDR1 reads MGHDK; CDR2 reads SYGVNS. Trimming removed 3 bases from V and 6 bases from J; junction bases left unmatched: 8. The CDR3 is made up of 15 amino acids. The CDR3: CASSDTLSGDDTQYF. The CDR3, as DNA: TGTGCCAGCAGTGATACCCTTAGCGGGGATGATACGCAGTATTTT.

The gene calls are TRBV4-1 and TRBJ2-7; 9 bases fit TRBD1. V lost 5 bases to trimming and J lost 5 bases; unmatched junction nucleotides: 7. Germline V gene data show CDR1 as MGHRA and CDR2 as YSYEKL. The CDR3 sequence is 14 residues long. This CDR3 is CASSARQGGNEQYF. In nucleotides, the CDR3 is TGCGCCAGCAGCGCCCGACAGGGGGGAAACGAGCAGTACTTC.

This clonotype appeared many times. The CDR3 region is CASSLPPQETQYF. The CDR3 DNA follows: TGCGCCAGCAGCTTGCCACCCCAAGAGACCCAGTACTTC. The V gene is TRBV5-1, the J gene TRBJ2-5; D uncertain. V was shortened by 1 base and J by 1 base, with 5 bases between the two germline ends. This CDR3 comprises 13 residues. Per the germline V gene, CDR1 is SGHRS and CDR2 is YFSETQ.

The sample holds a few counts of this clonotype. The V gene is TRBV11-2, the J gene TRBJ1-6; D is ambiguous. The CDR3 is made up of 15 amino acids. CDR1 and CDR2 from the germline V gene are SGHAT and FQNNGV. Trimming stripped 1 base from V and 5 bases from J, with 9 bases between. CDR3 nucleotides: TGTGCCAGCAGCTTAGCGGCAGGCAATAATTCACCCCTCCACTTT. Protein product: CASSLAAGNNSPLHF. Combining the CDR3 with reference TRBV11-2 and TRBJ1-6 gives the whole variable domain EAGVAQSPRYKIIEKRQSVAFWCNPISGHATLYWYQQILGQGPKLLIQFQNNGVVDDSQLPKDRFSAERLKGVDSTLKIQPAKLEDSAVYLCASSLAAGNNSPLHFGNGTRLTVT.

Here the CDR3 DNA reads TGTGCCAGCAACCCGGAGCCGGGGTGGGGCACTGAAGCTTTCTTT. Translated: CASNPEPGWGTEAFF. The chain is built from TRBV27 and TRBJ1-1, with D unclear. Trimming cost V 7 bases and J 4 bases, with 19 bases left between them. CDR3 length equals 15 residues. Germline CDR1 reads MNHEY; CDR2 reads SMNVEV (reference sequence).

V gene TRBV20-1 combines with J gene TRBJ2-3; D gene uncertain. The V end was cut by 3 bases, the J end by 3 bases, with 13 bases between. The CDR3 has 14 amino acids. The germline V gene has CDR1 DFQATT and CDR2 SNEGSKA (reference sequence). The chain's CDR3 is CSASWLKRTDTQYF. DNA of the CDR3: TGCAGTGCTAGTTGGCTCAAGAGGACAGATACGCAGTATTTT.

This clonotype showed up just a few times. The chain recombines TRBV20-1 with TRBJ2-3; 11 bases agree with TRBD1. Germline CDR1 reads DFQATT; CDR2 reads SNEGSKA (reference sequence). With 2 bases clipped from V and 4 bases from J, the junction kept 2 bases outside the gene matches. The CDR3 spans 14 residues. The CDR3 spells CSARKGQGADTQYF. Here the CDR3 DNA reads TGCAGTGCTAGAAAGGGACAGGGGGCAGATACGCAGTATTTT.

This clonotype was seen more than once but under ten times. The chain couples TRBV27 to TRBJ2-5; D remains ambiguous. TRBJ2-7 explains the end of the DNA better; the J call may be wrong. CDR1 is MNHEY, CDR2 SMNVEV, per germline (reference sequence). The CDR3 contains 14 residues. The CDR3 loop reads CASSGKGRALEQYF. CDR3 DNA sequence: TGTGCCAGCAGTGGCAAGGGTCGGGCCCTCGAGCAGTACTTC.

The chain couples TRBV15 to TRBJ2-1, with D tentatively TRBD2 (7 bases). The CDR3 length is 14 residues. Germline V CDR1 and CDR2: LNHNV, YYDKDF (reference sequence). Trimming took off 0 bases at V and 6 bases at J, with 9 bases between the two ends. The chain's CDR3 is CATSREGGGNEQFF. The CDR3 DNA reads as TGTGCCACCAGCAGAGAGGGAGGGGGCAATGAGCAGTTCTTC.

V is TRBV7-8 and J is TRBJ2-3; D might be TRBD2 (5 bases). Between the trimmed V and J ends, which lost 5 bases and 0 bases, there was a span of 12 bases. The CDR3 is made up of 15 amino acids. The germline V gene has CDR1 SGHVS and CDR2 FQNEAQ. CDR3 protein: CASSPGVASTDTQYF. CDR3 sequence (DNA): TGTGCCAGCAGCCCCGGGGTTGCTAGCACAGATACGCAGTATTTT.

As regards this clonotype: A junction end diverges from the germline sequence, so it may reflect a read error. J is TRBJ2-3 and V is TRBV10-3; D is possibly TRBD2 (6 bases). The CDR3 is made up of 14 amino acids. CDR1 and CDR2 from the germline V gene are ENHRY and SYGVKD. DNA for the CDR3: TGTGCCACAGCCAGCGGAGGGAGCACAGATACGCAGAATTTT. Translation: CATASGGSTDTQNF.

Notes on this clonotype: Compared with germline, one end of the junction differs, possibly owing to a read error. The CDR3 DNA reads TGTGCCAGCAGTGAAGGCAGGGTGACTGAAGCCTTCTTT. Its protein product is CASSEGRVTEAFF. This sequence joins TRBV25-1 and TRBJ1-1; tentative D call: TRBD1 (5 bases). This CDR3 has 13 residues. Germline V lookup: CDR1 MGHDK, CDR2 SYGVNS.

The chain uses TRBV2 and TRBJ2-5; TRBD2 aligns across 9 bases. The J call is in doubt because the DNA end fits TRBJ2-7 better. The CDR3 runs to 16 residues. CDR1 is SNHLY, CDR2 FYNNEI, per germline. The CDR3 DNA reads as TGTGCCAGCAGTGATCCCGGGACTAGCCTCCACTACGAGCAGTACTTC. It is translated as CASSDPGTSLHYEQYF.

This clonotype appeared a single time. The rearrangement joins TRBV20-1 to TRBJ2-7, with 8 bases lining up with TRBD1. The CDR3 sequence is 14 residues long. V lost 6 bases, J lost 1 base, and 8 bases stayed unmatched. CDR1 is DFQATT and CDR2 is SNEGSKA in the germline V gene (reference sequence). Written as DNA, the CDR3 is TGCAGTGCAGAGGACAGGGAATCTTCCTACGAGCAGTACTTC. It is translated as CSAEDRESSYEQYF.

This clonotype was picked up one time. The junction departs from germline at one end; a sequencing error may be responsible. The V and J genes are TRBV28 and TRBJ1-1; TRBD1 might be the D (6 bases). The germline V gene encodes CDR1 MDHEN and CDR2 SYDVKM. The CDR3 consists of 13 residues. As DNA, the CDR3 is TGTGCTAGCACCCACAGGGAGCTATCTGAAGCTTTCTTT. This encodes CASTHRELSEAFF.

The table lists this clonotype with a few counts. This CDR3 is CASSLRNNAQKLFF. CDR3 DNA sequence: TGCGCCAGCAGCCTACGAAACAACGCCCAAAAACTGTTTTTT. The chain has TRBV5-1 and TRBJ1-4; no definite D call. The CDR3 runs to 14 residues. The germline V and J ends were trimmed by 4 bases and 9 bases, with 16 bases remaining between them. CDR1 and CDR2 (germline): SGHRS, YFSETQ.

In this sample, this clonotype turned up a few times. V and J are TRBV6-5 and TRBJ2-3; 11 bases match TRBD2. Germline V gene data show CDR1 as MNHEY and CDR2 as SVGAGI. CDR3 length: 15 residues. Trimming removed 4 bases from V and 5 bases from J; junction bases left unmatched: 5. CDR3 sequence reads: CASSLRLAGQDTQYF. In DNA form, the CDR3 reads TGTGCCAGCAGTTTACGACTAGCGGGACAAGATACGCAGTATTTT.

The genes are TRBV4-1 and TRBJ2-1, with 8 bases fitting TRBD2. Germline V CDR1 and CDR2: MGHRA, YSYEKL. CDR3 length: 16 residues. Trimming cost V 0 bases and J 6 bases; bases outside gene matches: 7. Here the CDR3 reads CASSQDNAGRGNEQFF. CDR3 coding DNA: TGCGCCAGCAGCCAAGATAATGCCGGGAGGGGCAATGAGCAGTTCTTC.

V and J are TRBV5-1 and TRBJ2-2; D not resolved. Trimming took 4 bases from V and 9 from J, leaving 16 bases between them. The CDR3 spans 14 residues. Per the germline V gene, CDR1 is SGHRS and CDR2 is YFSETQ. The DNA of the CDR3 is TGCGCCAGCAGCACGGACCCGTTAAACCGGGAGCTGTTTTTT. Encoded protein: CASSTDPLNRELFF.

This clonotype was picked up a small number of times. The chain is built from TRBV9 and TRBJ1-6; D ambiguous. Trimming cost V 3 bases and J 7 bases, with 5 bases left between them. The CDR3 length is 12 residues. The germline CDR1 and CDR2 sequences are SGDLS and YYNGEE. The CDR3 DNA sequence: TGTGCCAGCAGCGGCGGAAATTCACCCCTCCACTTT. Translating it yields CASSGGNSPLHF.